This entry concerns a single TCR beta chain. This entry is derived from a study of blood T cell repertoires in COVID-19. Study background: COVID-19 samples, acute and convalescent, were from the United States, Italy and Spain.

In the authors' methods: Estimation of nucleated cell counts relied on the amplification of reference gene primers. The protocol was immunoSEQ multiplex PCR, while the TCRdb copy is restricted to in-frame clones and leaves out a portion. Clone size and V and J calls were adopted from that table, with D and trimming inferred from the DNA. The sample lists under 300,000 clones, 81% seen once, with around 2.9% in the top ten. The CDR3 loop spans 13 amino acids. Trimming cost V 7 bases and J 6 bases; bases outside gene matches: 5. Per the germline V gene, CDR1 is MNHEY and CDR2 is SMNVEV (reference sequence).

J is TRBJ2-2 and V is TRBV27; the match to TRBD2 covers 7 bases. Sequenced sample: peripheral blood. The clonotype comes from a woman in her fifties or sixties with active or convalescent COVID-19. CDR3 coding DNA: TGTGCCAGCACCCCTGCGGGGGCCGGGGAGCTGTTTTTT. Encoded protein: CASTPAGAGELFF.